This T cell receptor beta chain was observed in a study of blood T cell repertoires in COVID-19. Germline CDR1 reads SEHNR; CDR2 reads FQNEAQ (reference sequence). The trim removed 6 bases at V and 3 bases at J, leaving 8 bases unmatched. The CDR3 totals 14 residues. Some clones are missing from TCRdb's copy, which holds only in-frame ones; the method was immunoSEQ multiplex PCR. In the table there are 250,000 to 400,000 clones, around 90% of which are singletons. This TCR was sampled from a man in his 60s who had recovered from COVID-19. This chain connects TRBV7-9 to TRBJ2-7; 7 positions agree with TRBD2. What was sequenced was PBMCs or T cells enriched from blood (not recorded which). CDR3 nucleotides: TGTGCCAGCAGACAAGGACTAGACGTCTACGAGCAGTACTTC. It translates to CASRQGLDVYEQYF.